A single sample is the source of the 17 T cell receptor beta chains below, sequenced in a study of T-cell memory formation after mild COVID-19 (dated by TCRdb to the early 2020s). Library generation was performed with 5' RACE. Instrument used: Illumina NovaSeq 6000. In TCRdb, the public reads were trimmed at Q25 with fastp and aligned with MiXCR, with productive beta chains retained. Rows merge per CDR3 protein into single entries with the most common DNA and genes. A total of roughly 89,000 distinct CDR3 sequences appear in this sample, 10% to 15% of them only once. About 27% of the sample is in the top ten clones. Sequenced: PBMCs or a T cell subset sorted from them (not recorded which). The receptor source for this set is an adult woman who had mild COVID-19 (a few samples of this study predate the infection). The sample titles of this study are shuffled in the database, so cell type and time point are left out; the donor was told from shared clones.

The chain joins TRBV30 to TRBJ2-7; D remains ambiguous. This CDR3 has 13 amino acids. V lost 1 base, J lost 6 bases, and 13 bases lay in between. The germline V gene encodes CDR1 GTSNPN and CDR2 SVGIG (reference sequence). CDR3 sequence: CAWSGAGSGEQYF. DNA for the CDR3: TGTGCCTGGAGTGGGGCAGGATCAGGCGAGCAGTACTTC.

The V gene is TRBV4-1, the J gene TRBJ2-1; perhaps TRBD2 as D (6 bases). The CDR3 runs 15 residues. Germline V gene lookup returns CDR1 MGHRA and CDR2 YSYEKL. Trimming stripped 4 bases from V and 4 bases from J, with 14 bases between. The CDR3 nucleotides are TGCGCCAGCAGCCTTAGCGGCGTACTTTACAATGAGCAGTTCTTC. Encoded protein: CASSLSGVLYNEQFF.

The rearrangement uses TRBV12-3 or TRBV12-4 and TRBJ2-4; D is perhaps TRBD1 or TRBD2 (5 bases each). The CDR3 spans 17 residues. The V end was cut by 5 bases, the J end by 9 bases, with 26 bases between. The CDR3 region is CASSEFPRATERGIQYF. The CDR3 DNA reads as TGTGCCAGCAGTGAGTTTCCGAGGGCAACCGAAAGGGGCATTCAGTACTTC.

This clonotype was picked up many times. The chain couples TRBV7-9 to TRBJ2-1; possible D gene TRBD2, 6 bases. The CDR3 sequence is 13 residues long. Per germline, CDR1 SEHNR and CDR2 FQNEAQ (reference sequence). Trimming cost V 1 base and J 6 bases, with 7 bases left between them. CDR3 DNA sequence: TGTGCCAGCAGCTTAGTGACTAGCAATGAGCAGTTCTTC. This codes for CASSLVTSNEQFF.

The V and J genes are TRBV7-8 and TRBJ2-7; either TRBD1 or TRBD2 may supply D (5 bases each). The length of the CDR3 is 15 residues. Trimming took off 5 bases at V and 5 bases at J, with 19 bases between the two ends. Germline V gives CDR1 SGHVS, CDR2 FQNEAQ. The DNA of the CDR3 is TGTGCCAGCAGCCCCTACCCCGGGACGGAGAACGAGCAGTACTTC. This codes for CASSPYPGTENEQYF.

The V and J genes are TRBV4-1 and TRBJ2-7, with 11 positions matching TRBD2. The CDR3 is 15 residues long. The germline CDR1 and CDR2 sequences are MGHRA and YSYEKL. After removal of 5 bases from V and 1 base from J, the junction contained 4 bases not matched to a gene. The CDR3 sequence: CASSKGLAASYEQYF. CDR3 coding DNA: TGCGCCAGCAGCAAGGGACTAGCGGCTTCCTACGAGCAGTACTTC.

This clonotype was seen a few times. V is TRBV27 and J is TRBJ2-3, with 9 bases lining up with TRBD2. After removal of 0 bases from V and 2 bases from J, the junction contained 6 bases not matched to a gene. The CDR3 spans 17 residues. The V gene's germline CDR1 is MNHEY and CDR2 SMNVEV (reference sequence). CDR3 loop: CASSLSAPGLATDTQYF. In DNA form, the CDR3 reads TGTGCCAGCAGTTTATCCGCTCCGGGACTAGCCACAGATACGCAGTATTTT.

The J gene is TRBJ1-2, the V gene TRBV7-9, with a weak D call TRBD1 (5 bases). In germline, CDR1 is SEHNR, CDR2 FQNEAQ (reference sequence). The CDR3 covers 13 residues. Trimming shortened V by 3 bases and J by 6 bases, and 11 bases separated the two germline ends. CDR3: CASSFPRGDGYTF. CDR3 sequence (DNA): TGTGCCAGCAGCTTCCCCCGGGGCGATGGCTACACCTTC.

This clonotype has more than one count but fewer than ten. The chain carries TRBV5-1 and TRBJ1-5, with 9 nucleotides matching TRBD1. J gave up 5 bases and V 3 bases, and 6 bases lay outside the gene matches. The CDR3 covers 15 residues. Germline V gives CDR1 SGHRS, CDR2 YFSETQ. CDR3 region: CASSWGQGIDQPQHF. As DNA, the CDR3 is TGCGCCAGCAGCTGGGGACAGGGCATTGATCAGCCCCAGCATTTT.

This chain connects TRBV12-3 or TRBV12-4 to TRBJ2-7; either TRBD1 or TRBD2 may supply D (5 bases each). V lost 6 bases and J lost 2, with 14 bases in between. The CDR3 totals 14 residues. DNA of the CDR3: TGTGCCAGCAGCCAGGTGGGGGAGCCCTACGAGCAGTACTTC. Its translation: CASSQVGEPYEQYF.

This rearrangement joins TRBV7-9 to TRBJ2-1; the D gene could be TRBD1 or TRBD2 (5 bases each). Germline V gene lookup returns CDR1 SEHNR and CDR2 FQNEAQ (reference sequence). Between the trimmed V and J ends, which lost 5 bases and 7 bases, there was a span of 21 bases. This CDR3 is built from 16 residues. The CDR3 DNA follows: TGTGCCAGCAGCCCCGTCTATGGGACGAATCGGAATGAGCAGTTCTTC. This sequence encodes CASSPVYGTNRNEQFF. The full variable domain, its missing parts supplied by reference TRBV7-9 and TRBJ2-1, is DTGVSQNPRHKITKRGQNVTFRCDPISEHNRLYWYRQTLGQGPEFLTYFQNEAQLEKSRLLSDRFSAERPKGSFSTLEIQRTEQGDSAMYLCASSPVYGTNRNEQFFGPGTRLTVL.

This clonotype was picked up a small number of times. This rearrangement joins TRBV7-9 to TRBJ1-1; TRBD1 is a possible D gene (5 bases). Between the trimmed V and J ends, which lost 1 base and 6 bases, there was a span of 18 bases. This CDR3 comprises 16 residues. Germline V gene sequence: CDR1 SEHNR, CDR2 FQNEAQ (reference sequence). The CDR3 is CASSLVQGRSQAEAFF. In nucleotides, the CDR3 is TGTGCCAGCAGCTTAGTTCAAGGACGGTCACAGGCTGAAGCTTTCTTT.

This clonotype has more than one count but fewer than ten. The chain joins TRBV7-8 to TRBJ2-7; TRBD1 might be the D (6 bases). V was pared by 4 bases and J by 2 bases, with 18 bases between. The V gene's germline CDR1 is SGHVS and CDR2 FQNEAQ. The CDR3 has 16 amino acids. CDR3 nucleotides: TGTGCCAGCAGCTCCCGACCTACAGGGTTCCCCTACGAGCAGTACTTC. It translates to CASSSRPTGFPYEQYF. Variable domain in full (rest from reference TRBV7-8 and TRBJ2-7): GAGVSQSPRYKVAKRGQDVALRCDPISGHVSLFWYQQALGQGPEFLTYFQNEAQLDKSGLPSDRFFAERPEGSVSTLKIQRTQQEDSAVYLCASSSRPTGFPYEQYFGPGTRLTVT.

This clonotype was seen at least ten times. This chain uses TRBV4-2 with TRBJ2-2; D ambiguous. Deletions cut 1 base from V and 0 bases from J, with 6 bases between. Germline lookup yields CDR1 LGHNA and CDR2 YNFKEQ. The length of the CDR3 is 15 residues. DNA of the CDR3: TGTGCCAGCAGCCAAGTTTACGCGAACACCGGGGAGCTGTTTTTT. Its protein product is CASSQVYANTGELFF.

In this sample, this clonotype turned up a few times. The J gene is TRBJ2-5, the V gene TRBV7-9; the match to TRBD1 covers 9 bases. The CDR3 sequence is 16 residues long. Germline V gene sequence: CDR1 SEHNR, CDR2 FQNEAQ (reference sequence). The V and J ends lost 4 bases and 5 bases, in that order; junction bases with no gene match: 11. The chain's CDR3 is CASSSPIGDRGETQYF. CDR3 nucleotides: TGTGCCAGCAGCTCGCCGATAGGAGACAGGGGGGAGACCCAGTACTTC.

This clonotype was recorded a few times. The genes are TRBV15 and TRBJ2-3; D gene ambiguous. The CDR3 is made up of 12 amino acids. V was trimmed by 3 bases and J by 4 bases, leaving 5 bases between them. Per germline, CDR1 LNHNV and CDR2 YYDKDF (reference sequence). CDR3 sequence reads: CATSRWPDTQYF. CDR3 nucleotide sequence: TGTGCCACCAGCAGGTGGCCAGATACGCAGTATTTT.

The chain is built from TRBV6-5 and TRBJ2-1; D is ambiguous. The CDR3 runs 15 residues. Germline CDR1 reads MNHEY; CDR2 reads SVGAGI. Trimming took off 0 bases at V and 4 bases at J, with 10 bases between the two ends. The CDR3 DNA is TGTGCCAGCAGTTACTCGAACGGCCCATACAATGAGCAGTTCTTC. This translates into CASSYSNGPYNEQFF.